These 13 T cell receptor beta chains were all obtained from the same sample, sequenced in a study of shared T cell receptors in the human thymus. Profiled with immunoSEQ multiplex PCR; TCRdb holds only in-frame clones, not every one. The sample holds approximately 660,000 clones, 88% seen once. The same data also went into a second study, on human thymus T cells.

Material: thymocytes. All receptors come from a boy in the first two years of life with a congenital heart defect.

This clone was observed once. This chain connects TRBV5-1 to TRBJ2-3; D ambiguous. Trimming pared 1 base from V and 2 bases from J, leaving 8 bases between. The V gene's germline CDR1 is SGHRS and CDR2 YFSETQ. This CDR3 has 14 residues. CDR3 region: CASSLRQVTDTQYF. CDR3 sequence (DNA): TGCGCCAGCAGCTTGCGGCAGGTCACAGATACGCAGTATTTT. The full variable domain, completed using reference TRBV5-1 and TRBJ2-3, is KAGVTQTPRYLIKTRGQQVTLSCSPISGHRSVSWYQQTPGQGLQFLFEYFSETQRNKGNFPGRFSGRQFSNSRSEMNVSTLELGDSALYLCASSLRQVTDTQYFGPGTRLTVL.

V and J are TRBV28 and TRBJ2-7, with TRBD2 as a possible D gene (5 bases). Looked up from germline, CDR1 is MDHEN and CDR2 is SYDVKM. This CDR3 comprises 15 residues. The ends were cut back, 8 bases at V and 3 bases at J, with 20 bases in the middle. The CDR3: CASRGQVAKLYEQYF. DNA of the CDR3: TGTGCCAGCCGCGGGCAGGTCGCTAAACTCTACGAGCAGTACTTC.

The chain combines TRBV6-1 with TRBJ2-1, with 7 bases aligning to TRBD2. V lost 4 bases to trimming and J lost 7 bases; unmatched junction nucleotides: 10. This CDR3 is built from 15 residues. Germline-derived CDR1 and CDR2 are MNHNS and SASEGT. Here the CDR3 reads CASSGVAGVFNEQFF. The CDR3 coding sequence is TGTGCCAGCAGTGGGGTGGCGGGGGTATTTAATGAGCAGTTCTTC.

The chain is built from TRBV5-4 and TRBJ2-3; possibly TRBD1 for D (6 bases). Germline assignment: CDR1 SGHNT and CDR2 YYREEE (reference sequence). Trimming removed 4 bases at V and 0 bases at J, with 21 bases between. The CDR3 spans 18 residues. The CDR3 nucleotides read TGTGCCAGCAGCCCTACACGCGAGACAGGTTCTAGCACAGATACGCAGTATTTT. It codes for CASSPTRETGSSTDTQYF. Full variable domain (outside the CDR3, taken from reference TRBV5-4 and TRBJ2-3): ETGVTQSPTHLIKTRGQQVTLRCSSQSGHNTVSWYQQALGQGPQFIFQYYREEENGRGNFPPRFSGLQFPNYSSELNVNALELDDSALYLCASSPTRETGSSTDTQYFGPGTRLTVL.

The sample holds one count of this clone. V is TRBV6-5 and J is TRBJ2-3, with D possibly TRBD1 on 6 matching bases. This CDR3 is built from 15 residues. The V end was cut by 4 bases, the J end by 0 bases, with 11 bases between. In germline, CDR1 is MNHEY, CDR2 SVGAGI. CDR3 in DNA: TGTGCCAGCAGTTGGACAGCTTTTAGCACAGATACGCAGTATTTT. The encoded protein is CASSWTAFSTDTQYF.

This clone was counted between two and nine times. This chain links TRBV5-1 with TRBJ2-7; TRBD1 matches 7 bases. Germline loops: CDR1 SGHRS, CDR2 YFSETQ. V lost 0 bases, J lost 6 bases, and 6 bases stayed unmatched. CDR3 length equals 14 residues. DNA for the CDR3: TGCGCCAGCAGCTTGGGACAGGGAACACTCGAGCAGTACTTC. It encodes CASSLGQGTLEQYF.

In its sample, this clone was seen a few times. The CDR3 region has the DNA TGTGCCAGCAGCTTGCTAGCGGGAGTAGCCAAAAACATTCAGTACTTC. Translated: CASSLLAGVAKNIQYF. V is TRBV5-6 and J is TRBJ2-4; TRBD2 agrees at 10 bases. J lost 0 bases, V lost 1 base, and 1 base had no gene match. The germline V gene has CDR1 SGHDT and CDR2 YYEEEE. The CDR3 sequence is 16 residues long.

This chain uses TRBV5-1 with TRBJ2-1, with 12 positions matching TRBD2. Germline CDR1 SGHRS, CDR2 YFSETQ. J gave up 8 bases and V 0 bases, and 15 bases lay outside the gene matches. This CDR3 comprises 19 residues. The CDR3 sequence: CASSLGEAASGRANHEQFF. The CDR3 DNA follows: TGCGCCAGCAGCTTGGGGGAGGCGGCTAGCGGGAGGGCCAACCATGAGCAGTTCTTC.

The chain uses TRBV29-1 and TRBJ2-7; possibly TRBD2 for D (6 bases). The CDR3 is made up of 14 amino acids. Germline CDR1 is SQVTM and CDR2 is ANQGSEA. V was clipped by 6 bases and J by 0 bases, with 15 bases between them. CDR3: CSVGGTLSSYEQYF. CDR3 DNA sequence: TGCAGCGTCGGAGGGACCCTGAGCTCCTACGAGCAGTACTTC.

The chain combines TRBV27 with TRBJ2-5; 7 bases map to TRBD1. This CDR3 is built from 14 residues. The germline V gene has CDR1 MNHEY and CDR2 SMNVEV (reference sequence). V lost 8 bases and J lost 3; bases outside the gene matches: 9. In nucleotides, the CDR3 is TGTGCCAGCGGGAATACAGGGGCGAAAGAGACCCAGTACTTC. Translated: CASGNTGAKETQYF.

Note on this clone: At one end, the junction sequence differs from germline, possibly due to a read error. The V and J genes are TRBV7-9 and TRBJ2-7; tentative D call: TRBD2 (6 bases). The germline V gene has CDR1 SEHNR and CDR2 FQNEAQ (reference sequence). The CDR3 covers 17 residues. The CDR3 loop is CASSLEAGRTASSEQYF. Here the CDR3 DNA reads TGTGCCAGCAGCTTAGAGGCGGGGAGGACGGCGTCCTCCGAGCAGTACTTC.

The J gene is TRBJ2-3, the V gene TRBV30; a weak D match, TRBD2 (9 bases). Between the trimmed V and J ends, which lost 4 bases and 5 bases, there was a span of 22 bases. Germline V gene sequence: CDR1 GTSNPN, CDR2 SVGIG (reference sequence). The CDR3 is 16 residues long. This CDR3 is CAWTPGGGRALDTQYF. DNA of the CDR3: TGTGCCTGGACCCCAGGGGGCGGGAGGGCCTTAGATACGCAGTATTTT.

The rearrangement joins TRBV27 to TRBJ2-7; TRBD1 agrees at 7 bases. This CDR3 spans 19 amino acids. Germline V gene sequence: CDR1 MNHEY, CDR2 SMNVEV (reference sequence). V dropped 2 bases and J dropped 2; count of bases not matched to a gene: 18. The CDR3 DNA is TGTGCCAGCAGTTTAGCAGGTGGACAGGTTCCCAATCCTCCCTACGAGCAGTACTTC. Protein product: CASSLAGGQVPNPPYEQYF.